These 4 T cell receptor beta chains originate from one sample sequenced in a study of radiotherapy plus CTLA-4 blockade in lung cancer. The data were produced by immunoSEQ multiplex PCR, yet TCRdb's version contains in-frame clones alone and is incomplete. The sample shows roughly 85,000 clones, approximately 86% of them seen only once. The material was peripheral blood, obtained from a patient treated with radiotherapy plus ipilimumab. These receptors were collected from a human donor with non-small cell lung cancer that progressed on radiotherapy plus ipilimumab.

The V call is TRBV2, the J call TRBJ2-3, with a possible D match to TRBD2 (5 bases). The CDR3 sequence is 16 residues long. Trimming stripped 7 bases from V and 0 bases from J, with 17 bases between. Per germline, CDR1 SNHLY and CDR2 FYNNEI. The CDR3 reads CASTRGTLVSTDTQYF. In DNA form, the CDR3 reads TGTGCCAGCACCCGGGGTACCTTGGTGAGCACAGATACGCAGTATTTT.

By share, this clone counts as medium-sized. The V and J genes are TRBV4-1 and TRBJ2-7; 9 bases are shared with TRBD2. The germline V gene has CDR1 MGHRA and CDR2 YSYEKL. V dropped 4 bases and J dropped 0; count of bases not matched to a gene: 4. The CDR3 is made up of 15 amino acids. CDR3 DNA sequence: TGCGCCAGCAGCCCGATGACTAGCGGCTCCTACGAGCAGTACTTC. Protein: CASSPMTSGSYEQYF.

CDR3 amino acids: CASSNEGRALKNEKLFF. CDR3 nucleotides: TGTGCCAGCAGCAATGAGGGCCGTGCCCTAAAGAATGAAAAACTGTTTTTT. The chain is built from TRBV7-9 and TRBJ1-4, with D uncertain. CDR3 length equals 17 residues. In germline, CDR1 is SEHNR, CDR2 FQNEAQ (reference sequence). V was trimmed by 5 bases and J by 5 bases, leaving 21 bases between them. Combining the CDR3 with reference TRBV7-9 and TRBJ1-4 gives the whole variable domain DTGVSQNPRHKITKRGQNVTFRCDPISEHNRLYWYRQTLGQGPEFLTYFQNEAQLEKSRLLSDRFSAERPKGSFSTLEIQRTEQGDSAMYLCASSNEGRALKNEKLFFGSGTQLSVL.

The chain has TRBV7-2 and TRBJ2-3, with a possible D match to TRBD1 (5 bases). The CDR3 loop spans 14 amino acids. V was clipped by 6 bases and J by 2 bases, with 12 bases between them. The V gene's germline CDR1 is SGHTA and CDR2 FQGNSA. This CDR3 reads CASSPDRYTDTQYF. CDR3 sequence (DNA): TGTGCCAGCAGTCCTGACAGATACACAGATACGCAGTATTTT. The full variable domain, completed using reference TRBV7-2 and TRBJ2-3, is GAGVSQSPSNKVTEKGKDVELRCDPISGHTALYWYRQSLGQGLEFLIYFQGNSAPDKSGLPSDRFSAERTGGSVSTLTIQRTQQEDSAVYLCASSPDRYTDTQYFGPGTRLTVL.